This TCR beta chain was recovered during a study of beta chain features in type 1 diabetes. Study conclusions and caveats: More deletions and fewer insertions at VDJ junctions were found in patients with type 1 diabetes. People with Type 1 diabetes carried modestly yet significantly shorter TCRB CDR3s in all four CD4+ subsets. Highly expressing activated T cells could be over-counted with a cDNA template.

Expressed TCRB transcripts got sequenced, as all isolated RNA was reverse transcribed. Using immunoSEQ multiplex PCR, the repertoire was profiled, and TCRdb retains in-frame clones only, with some absent. The profile shows under 200,000 clones, 9% to 12% of them singletons. As concerns this clone: Antigen specificity is unknown.

CD4+ cells of the naive, central memory, regulatory and stem cell-like memory types were sorted via CD45RO/CCR7/CD25/CD127/CD95/CD27. The sequence was obtained from a young man with type 1 diabetes. Sequenced input: central memory CD4+ T cells from blood.

The CDR3 is CASSQDGRGEAEAFF. CDR3 DNA: TGTGCCAGCAGCCAAGATGGGCGGGGGGAAGCTGAAGCTTTCTTT. The rearrangement joins TRBV4-2 to TRBJ1-1; D possibly corresponds to TRBD1 (5 bases). From germline, CDR1 is LGHNA and CDR2 YNFKEQ. The CDR3 consists of 15 residues. V dropped 0 bases and J dropped 6 bases, with 14 bases sitting between them.